Following are 2 T cell receptor beta chains from one sample sequenced in a study of STAT5B mutations in CD4+ large granular lymphocyte leukemia. Assay: immunoSEQ multiplex PCR; the TCRdb copy retains only in-frame clones and omits some. This sample yields tens of thousands of clones, of which around 86% are seen a single time; less than 3% belongs to the top ten. The sample consisted of CD4+ T cells from blood buffy coats. The source is a human donor in good health.

The chain is built from TRBV5-1 and TRBJ1-1; D perhaps matches TRBD1 (5 bases). The germline V and J ends were trimmed by 2 bases and 6 bases, with 14 bases remaining between them. Germline V gene data show CDR1 as SGHRS and CDR2 as YFSETQ. This CDR3 contains 14 residues. The DNA of the CDR3 is TGCGCCAGCAGCTTTCAGGGAGCGGGATCTGAAGCTTTCTTT. This encodes CASSFQGAGSEAFF. Complete variable domain (other parts from reference TRBV5-1 and TRBJ1-1): KAGVTQTPRYLIKTRGQQVTLSCSPISGHRSVSWYQQTPGQGLQFLFEYFSETQRNKGNFPGRFSGRQFSNSRSEMNVSTLELGDSALYLCASSFQGAGSEAFFGQGTRLTVV.

The chain combines TRBV4-2 with TRBJ1-4; unclear D gene. The CDR3 has 19 residues. Germline CDR1 is LGHNA and CDR2 is YNFKEQ. V gave up 0 bases and J gave up 0 bases, with 17 bases separating them. The CDR3 DNA sequence: TGTGCCAGCAGCCAAGATTGGGTACGGCCGGGAGCAACTAATGAAAAACTGTTTTTT. Residues: CASSQDWVRPGATNEKLFF.